This TCR beta chain was obtained from a study of response to subunit inactivated influenza vaccine. TCRdb reanalysed the RT-PCR reads using MiXCR and keeps one entry per CDR3 protein. The table records under 200,000 distinct CDR3 sequences, 9.5% to 15% of them present only once. Trimming took off 6 bases at V and 4 bases at J, with 11 bases between the two ends. CDR1 is MDHEN and CDR2 is SYDVKM in the germline V gene. The CDR3 has 13 residues. These data also formed part of another study, on T cells expressing NK-cell markers. From that report: Libraries used 5'RACE template switching adding universal primer site and UMIs.

This sequence originates from a man aged 50 or older who received an inactivated influenza vaccine. The chain is built from TRBV28 and TRBJ2-3; possibly TRBD1 for D (6 bases). Material: CD8+ T cells sorted from PBMCs, obtained less than 13 days after vaccination. CDR3 in amino acids: CASREQGSDTQYF. The CDR3 coding sequence is TGTGCCAGCAGGGAACAGGGATCAGATACGCAGTATTTT. Drawing the rest from reference TRBV28 and TRBJ2-3, the complete variable domain is DVKVTQSSRYLVKRTGEKVFLECVQDMDHENMFWYRQDPGLGLRLIYFSYDVKMKEKGDIPEGYSVSREKKERFSLILESASTNQTSMYLCASREQGSDTQYFGPGTRLTVL.